This is a list of T cell receptor beta chains from one sample in a study of T-cell memory formation after mild COVID-19. TCRdb re-called the 5' RACE reads through MiXCR, storing one row per CDR3 protein. Of approximately 350,000 distinct CDR3 sequences listed, 28% are singletons. Sequenced material: PBMCs or a T cell subset sorted from them (not recorded which). These receptors were taken from an adult woman who had mild COVID-19 (a few samples of this study predate the infection). Cell type and time point are not known. The CDR3 runs from the conserved cysteine through the conserved F or W. D genes are given only for firm matches. Part of the rows lack a size; the others show once, few, many or a class for expanded clones.

V,size,J,D,DNA,CDR3
TRBV20-1,NA,TRBJ2-5,NA,TGCAGTGCCGAGGGGGAGACCCAGTACTTC,CSAEGETQYF
TRBV16,NA,TRBJ1-4,NA,TGTGCCAGCAGCCAAGTACAGTTTAATGAAAAACTGTTTTTT,CASSQVQFNEKLFF
TRBV19,many,TRBJ2-2,NA,TGTGCCAGTAGTCGCACCGGGGAGCTGTTTTTT,CASSRTGELFF
TRBV3-1,NA,TRBJ1-1,NA,TGTGCCAGCAGCCAGCTGAACACTGAAGCTTTCTTT,CASSQLNTEAFF
TRBV12-3/TRBV12-4,NA,TRBJ2-7,TRBD1,TGTGCCAGCAGTCCGACAACCCGGACAGGGGTTATCTACGAGCAGTACTTC,CASSPTTRTGVIYEQYF
TRBV24-1,NA,TRBJ2-5,NA,TGTGCCACCAGTGAGCTAGGCGGAGAGACCCAGTACTTC,CATSELGGETQYF
TRBV20-1,few,TRBJ2-7,NA,TGCAGTGCCCCATCTGGGCAGGGTAACGAGCAGTACTTC,CSAPSGQGNEQYF
TRBV24-1,NA,TRBJ2-1,TRBD2,TGTGCCACCAGTGATTTAGGTACTAGCGGTCACAATGAGCAGTTCTTC,CATSDLGTSGHNEQFF
TRBV7-2,NA,TRBJ1-2,TRBD1,TGTGCCAGCAGCGAACGACAGGGGGCAAATGGCTACACCTTC,CASSERQGANGYTF
TRBV11-1,NA,TRBJ2-7,TRBD2,TGTGCCAGCAGCTTACCAGCGGGAGACTACGAGCAGTACTTC,CASSLPAGDYEQYF
TRBV29-1,few,TRBJ1-1,TRBD1,TGCAGCGTCGAAAGGCGGGACAGGGCGAGCACTGAAGCTTTCTTT,CSVERRDRASTEAFF
TRBV6-5,NA,TRBJ1-5,NA,TGTGCCAGCAGTTCGGGCGGCCGGGGGCAGCCCCAGCATTTT,CASSSGGRGQPQHF
TRBV7-2,many,TRBJ2-1,TRBD2,TGTGCCAGCGGCAAGGCCCTCGGCGGGAGTAACGATGAGCAGTTCTTC,CASGKALGGSNDEQFF
TRBV12-3/TRBV12-4,few,TRBJ1-5,NA,TGTGCCAGCAGGCCGGGGAGCAATCAGCCCCAGCATTTT,CASRPGSNQPQHF
TRBV30,few,TRBJ2-1,NA,TGTGCCTGTCATAAGGGCCCCTACAATGAGCAGTTCTTC,CACHKGPYNEQFF
TRBV5-1,few,TRBJ2-1,NA,TGCGCCAGCAGCTGGGACGGGGATGAGCAGTTCTTC,CASSWDGDEQFF
TRBV5-6,NA,TRBJ1-5,NA,TGTGCCAGCAGCTTGGGCGTAGGAGGGGCGCGTCAGCCCCAGCATTTT,CASSLGVGGARQPQHF
TRBV6-5,NA,TRBJ2-5,TRBD2,TGTGCCAGCAGTTACGGGCCCCTGGCGGGAGAAGAGACCCAGTACTTC,CASSYGPLAGEETQYF
TRBV11-2,few,TRBJ1-1,TRBD1,TGTGCCAGCAGCCCGGACAGGGTACGGACTGAAGCTTTCTTT,CASSPDRVRTEAFF
TRBV20-1,many,TRBJ1-6,NA,TGCAGTGCTAGAGTAGGGCATCCTGATTCACCCCTCCACTTT,CSARVGHPDSPLHF
TRBV6-1,NA,TRBJ2-6,NA,TGTGCCAGCAGTGATTTTAGGGGACGTGGGGCCAACGTCCTGACTTTC,CASSDFRGRGANVLTF
TRBV12-3/TRBV12-4,NA,TRBJ1-1,NA,TGTGCCAGCAGGGGGGACATATCGGATACTGAAGCTTTCTTT,CASRGDISDTEAFF